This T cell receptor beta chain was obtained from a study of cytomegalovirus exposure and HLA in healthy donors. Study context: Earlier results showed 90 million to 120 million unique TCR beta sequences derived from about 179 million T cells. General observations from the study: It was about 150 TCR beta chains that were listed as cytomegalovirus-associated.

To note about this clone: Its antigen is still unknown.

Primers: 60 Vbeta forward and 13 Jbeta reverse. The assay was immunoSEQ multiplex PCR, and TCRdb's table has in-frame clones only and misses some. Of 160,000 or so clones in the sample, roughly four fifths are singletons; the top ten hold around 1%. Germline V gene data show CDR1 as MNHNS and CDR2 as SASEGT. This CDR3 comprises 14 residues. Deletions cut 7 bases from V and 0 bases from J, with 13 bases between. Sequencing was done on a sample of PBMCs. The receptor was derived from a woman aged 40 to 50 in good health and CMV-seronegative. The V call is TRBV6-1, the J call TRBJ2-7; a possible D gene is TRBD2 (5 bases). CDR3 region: CASTDRRSSYEQYF. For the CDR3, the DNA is TGTGCCAGCACCGATAGGAGGAGCTCCTACGAGCAGTACTTC.